A single sample gave rise to the 29 T cell receptor beta chains below, sequenced in a study of blood T cell repertoires in COVID-19. Clones were sequenced by immunoSEQ multiplex PCR, and TCRdb holds only the in-frame ones, with some missing. The profile covers about 56,000 clones, with approximately 82% appearing a single time and under 8.5% taken by the ten largest. The sample comprised peripheral blood. The receptor source for this set is a woman aged 80 or older with acute or convalescent COVID-19.

The V call is TRBV2, the J call TRBJ1-5; 9 bases are shared with TRBD1. J gave up 7 bases and V 6 bases, and 4 bases lay outside the gene matches. Germline-derived CDR1 and CDR2 are SNHLY and FYNNEI. The CDR3 spans 13 residues. The CDR3 reads CASRADRGQPQHF. Written as DNA, the CDR3 is TGTGCCAGCAGAGCCGACAGGGGGCAGCCCCAGCATTTT.

V and J are TRBV5-1 and TRBJ1-5; TRBD1 is a possible D gene (5 bases). This CDR3 spans 15 amino acids. CDR1 is SGHRS and CDR2 is YFSETQ in the germline V gene. Trimming shortened V by 4 bases and J by 0 bases, and 11 bases separated the two germline ends. The CDR3 bases are TGCGCCAGCAGCACGACGGGGGATAGCAATCAGCCCCAGCATTTT. This translates into CASSTTGDSNQPQHF.

The chain recombines TRBV14 with TRBJ2-2, with 9 bases aligning to TRBD2. This CDR3 is built from 17 residues. V lost 6 bases and J lost 4; bases outside the gene matches: 12. In germline, CDR1 is SGHDN, CDR2 FVKESK. The CDR3 DNA follows: TGTGCCAGCAGTCCATCCATGGTAGCGGGAGCCACCGGGGAGCTGTTTTTT. Translated, it gives CASSPSMVAGATGELFF.

The CDR3 loop reads CASSWISSGYNEQFF. As DNA, the CDR3 is TGTGCCAGCAGCTGGATTTCTAGCGGCTACAATGAGCAGTTCTTC. The chain couples TRBV14 to TRBJ2-1; 7 nucleotides line up with TRBD2. CDR3 size: 15 residues. Germline loops: CDR1 SGHDN, CDR2 FVKESK. J gave up 3 bases and V 5 bases, and 7 bases lay outside the gene matches.

This sequence joins TRBV6-5 and TRBJ2-7; D gene uncertain. Germline V CDR1 and CDR2: MNHEY, SVGAGI. V lost 3 bases and J lost 2, with 17 bases in between. The CDR3 extends over 16 amino acids. The CDR3 region is CASSYGSLLSTYEQYF. The CDR3 DNA is TGTGCCAGCAGTTATGGATCGTTACTAAGCACCTACGAGCAGTACTTC.

The rearrangement uses TRBV7-9 and TRBJ2-3; 8 bases are a match to TRBD1. Trimming removed 5 bases from V and 3 bases from J; junction bases left unmatched: 4. Germline CDR1 and CDR2: SEHNR and FQNEAQ (reference sequence). This CDR3 region has 14 residues. The CDR3 DNA reads as TGTGCCAGCAGCCGACAGGGGACAACAGATACGCAGTATTTT. It translates to CASSRQGTTDTQYF.

This sequence joins TRBV18 and TRBJ2-4; 8 nucleotides match TRBD2. There are 14 residues in the CDR3. V gave up 2 bases and J gave up 9 bases; unmatched junction bases: 6. Germline V gene lookup returns CDR1 KGHSH and CDR2 LQKENI. The CDR3 sequence is CASSPSGLAPIQYF. CDR3 coding DNA: TGTGCCAGCTCACCATCCGGACTAGCCCCCATTCAGTACTTC.

This clone appeared a few times. This chain connects TRBV5-1 to TRBJ2-5; 7 bases are a match to TRBD2. Germline V CDR1 and CDR2: SGHRS, YFSETQ. With V trimmed by 0 bases and J by 2 bases, 7 bases remained unmatched. This CDR3 is 16 amino acids long. The CDR3 nucleotides read TGCGCCAGCAGCTTGGCCGGGGGGTTTCCTCAAGAGACCCAGTACTTC. Amino acids: CASSLAGGFPQETQYF.

The genes are TRBV9 and TRBJ2-1, with D perhaps TRBD2 (6 bases). Germline CDR1 reads SGDLS; CDR2 reads YYNGEE. V gave up 0 bases and J gave up 7 bases, with 20 bases separating them. This CDR3 spans 17 amino acids. The CDR3 nucleotides are TGTGCCAGCAGCGTAGCTGCGACGGGAGTCCTTGGGAATGAGCAGTTCTTC. Encoded protein: CASSVAATGVLGNEQFF. Full variable domain (rest looked up from reference TRBV9 and TRBJ2-1): DSGVTQTPKHLITATGQRVTLRCSPRSGDLSVYWYQQSLDQGLQFLIQYYNGEERAKGNILERFSAQQFPDLHSELNLSSLELGDSALYFCASSVAATGVLGNEQFFGPGTRLTVL.

The CDR3 loop reads CASRPLTGTVNEKLFF. The CDR3 DNA reads TGTGCCAGCAGACCGCTTACCGGGACAGTTAATGAAAAACTGTTTTTT. The J gene is TRBJ1-4, the V gene TRBV27, with 7 nucleotides matching TRBD1. The CDR3 extends over 16 amino acids. CDR1 is MNHEY and CDR2 is SMNVEV in the germline V gene (reference sequence). V lost 6 bases to trimming and J lost 4 bases; unmatched junction nucleotides: 11.

This clone was observed a few times. The V and J genes are TRBV30 and TRBJ2-7; weak D call: TRBD1 (6 bases). V dropped 4 bases and J dropped 4 bases, with 11 bases sitting between them. Germline lookup yields CDR1 GTSNPN and CDR2 SVGIG (reference sequence). CDR3 length: 12 amino acids. DNA for the CDR3: TGTGCCTGGAAACAGGGATTTTACGAGCAGTACTTC. Its translation: CAWKQGFYEQYF.

The chain couples TRBV27 to TRBJ1-2; TRBD1 agrees at 9 bases. Per germline, CDR1 MNHEY and CDR2 SMNVEV (reference sequence). The trim removed 4 bases at V and 9 bases at J, leaving 6 bases unmatched. The CDR3 loop spans 13 amino acids. CDR3: CASSSIGQGSYTF. The CDR3 nucleotides are TGTGCCAGCAGTTCCATTGGACAGGGGAGCTACACCTTC.

This clone was detected a few times. The CDR3 loop is CASSIMTGKDTEAFF. The CDR3 DNA follows: TGTGCCAGTAGTATTATGACAGGGAAGGACACTGAAGCTTTCTTT. This rearrangement joins TRBV19 to TRBJ1-1; 7 bases are shared with TRBD1. V was clipped by 3 bases and J by 3 bases; unmatched bases: 7. CDR3 length equals 15 residues. CDR1 and CDR2 (germline): LNHDA, SQIVND (reference sequence). Filled out from reference TRBV19 and TRBJ1-1, the complete variable domain reads DGGITQSPKYLFRKEGQNVTLSCEQNLNHDAMYWYRQDPGQGLRLIYYSQIVNDFQKGDIAEGYSVSREKKESFPLTVTSAQKNPTAFYLCASSIMTGKDTEAFFGQGTRLTVV.

V is TRBV27 and J is TRBJ1-6, with a weak D call TRBD1 (6 bases). This CDR3 comprises 13 residues. V was cut by 2 bases and J by 9 bases, with 8 bases left in between. Germline assignment: CDR1 MNHEY and CDR2 SMNVEV (reference sequence). The CDR3 nucleotides read TGTGCCAGCAGTTTAGACAGGTTTTCACCCCTCCACTTT. Its protein is CASSLDRFSPLHF.

DNA of the CDR3: TGTGCCAGCAGTCCCCGGGACAGGGGCGCCCAGCCCCAGCATTTT. Translated: CASSPRDRGAQPQHF. The rearrangement links TRBV6-5 to TRBJ1-5, with 10 bases lining up with TRBD1. CDR3 size: 15 residues. J gave up 7 bases and V 5 bases, and 8 bases lay outside the gene matches. CDR1 is MNHEY, CDR2 SVGAGI, per germline.

The chain has TRBV5-1 and TRBJ1-1; 8 bases align to TRBD1. The CDR3 is 15 residues long. Germline trimming cut 4 bases from V and 3 bases from J; bases unmatched to any gene: 8. Germline CDR1 is SGHRS and CDR2 is YFSETQ. Written as DNA, the CDR3 is TGCGCCAGCAGCCCCCAGGGGGCTGGGGACACTGAAGCTTTCTTT. It codes for CASSPQGAGDTEAFF.

The chain uses TRBV7-2 and TRBJ2-7, with D perhaps TRBD2 (5 bases). Germline V gives CDR1 SGHTA, CDR2 FQGNSA. The V gene lost 3 bases and the J gene lost 3 bases, with 9 bases spanning the gap. This CDR3 contains 13 residues. This chain's CDR3 is CASSFGLVYEQYF. In nucleotides, the CDR3 is TGTGCCAGCAGCTTTGGACTTGTCTACGAGCAGTACTTC.

The chain uses TRBV15 and TRBJ2-7; 11 bases match TRBD2. Looked up from germline, CDR1 is LNHNV and CDR2 is YYDKDF (reference sequence). J lost 3 bases, V lost 2 bases, and 6 bases had no gene match. CDR3 length: 16 amino acids. The CDR3 coding sequence is TGTGCCACCAGCAGAACGGGACTAGCGGAGCGCTACGAGCAGTACTTC. Translation: CATSRTGLAERYEQYF.

The V gene is TRBV29-1, the J gene TRBJ2-1; 9 bases align to TRBD2. Trimming at V came to 7 bases and at J to 2 bases, leaving 12 bases not matched to a gene. The CDR3 runs to 16 residues. Germline loops: CDR1 SQVTM, CDR2 ANQGSEA. CDR3 protein: CSGRGGPSGAYNEQFF. The CDR3 DNA reads TGCAGCGGCCGGGGGGGGCCTAGCGGGGCCTACAATGAGCAGTTCTTC.

The CDR3 region is CAWGQGMEETQYF. The DNA of the CDR3 is TGTGCCTGGGGACAGGGAATGGAAGAGACCCAGTACTTC. The gene calls are TRBV30 and TRBJ2-5; TRBD1 matches at 8 bases. This CDR3 has 13 amino acids. Unmatched junction bases numbered 5, after V lost 5 bases and J lost 3 bases. Germline CDR1 GTSNPN, CDR2 SVGIG (reference sequence). The full variable domain, in which reference TRBV30 and TRBJ2-5 provide the parts outside the CDR3, is SQTIHQWPATLVQPVGSPLSLECTVEGTSNPNLYWYRQAAGRGLQLLFYSVGIGQISSEVPQNLSASRPQDRQFILSSKKLLLSDSGFYLCAWGQGMEETQYFGPGTRLLVL.

This chain joins TRBV5-1 and TRBJ2-3; the match to TRBD2 covers 14 bases. The CDR3 has 18 residues. The ends lost 3 bases at V and 4 bases at J; junction bases unmatched: 10. Germline-derived CDR1 and CDR2 are SGHRS and YFSETQ. In DNA form, the CDR3 reads TGCGCCAGCAGCTCCGGACTAGCGGGAGGCCCGGGGGCAGATACGCAGTATTTT. Translation gives CASSSGLAGGPGADTQYF.

The chain links TRBV2 to TRBJ1-2; a possible D gene is TRBD1 (6 bases). V shed 4 bases and J shed 1 base, with 16 bases lying between them. The CDR3 contains 16 residues. CDR1 is SNHLY and CDR2 is FYNNEI in the germline V gene. The CDR3 region has the DNA TGTGCCAGCAGTGTAACAGGGATGGGCATTAACTATGGCTACACCTTC. This sequence encodes CASSVTGMGINYGYTF.

The V call is TRBV28, the J call TRBJ1-6; TRBD1 matches at 7 bases. V lost 0 bases, J lost 7 bases, and 0 bases stayed unmatched. Germline loops: CDR1 MDHEN, CDR2 SYDVKM. The CDR3 sequence is 14 residues long. As DNA, the CDR3 is TGTGCCAGCAGTTTATGGGGACAGAATTCACCCCTCCACTTT. It specifies CASSLWGQNSPLHF.

The V call is TRBV19, the J call TRBJ2-1; TRBD1 matches at 7 bases. This CDR3 has 14 residues. The V gene's germline CDR1 is LNHDA and CDR2 SQIVND (reference sequence). V was pared by 4 bases and J by 2 bases, with 2 bases of the junction left unmatched. The CDR3 protein is CASSRGTAYNEQFF. CDR3 DNA: TGTGCCAGTAGTAGAGGGACAGCCTACAATGAGCAGTTCTTC.

V usage is TRBV7-9 and J usage is TRBJ2-2, with 8 positions matching TRBD1. Looked up from germline, CDR1 is SEHNR and CDR2 is FQNEAQ (reference sequence). J gave up 1 base and V 6 bases, and 4 bases lay outside the gene matches. This CDR3 comprises 15 residues. The CDR3 nucleotides are TGTGCCAGCAGTCAACAGGGGGAGAACACCGGGGAGCTGTTTTTT. It specifies CASSQQGENTGELFF.

This clone is judged medium-sized. The chain has TRBV3-1 (or the pseudogene TRBV3-2) and TRBJ2-1, with D perhaps TRBD2 (5 bases). V gave up 1 base and J gave up 7 bases, with 14 bases separating them. Germline V gene lookup returns CDR1 LGHDT and CDR2 YNNKEL (reference sequence). This CDR3 region has 15 residues. The DNA for the CDR3 is TGTGCCAGCAGCCAAGGGAGCGGTCCACGGAATGAGCAGTTCTTC. Amino acids: CASSQGSGPRNEQFF.

CDR3 in amino acids: CASSATGTGGDEQFF. CDR3 nucleotides: TGTGCCAGCAGCGCTACCGGGACAGGGGGCGATGAGCAGTTCTTC. The V and J genes are TRBV5-6 and TRBJ2-1; 12 bases are a match to TRBD1. This CDR3 contains 15 residues. V lost 4 bases, J lost 8 bases, and 7 bases stayed unmatched. CDR1 is SGHDT, CDR2 YYEEEE, per germline.

The chain employs TRBV28 and TRBJ2-7; a possible D gene is TRBD2 (5 bases). This CDR3 is 12 amino acids long. The germline gives CDR1 MDHEN, CDR2 SYDVKM. The V end lost 8 bases, the J end lost 2 bases, and 10 bases lay between the germline ends. CDR3 in DNA: TGTGCCAGCCGTGCCGGGACCTACGAGCAGTACTTC. Its translation: CASRAGTYEQYF.

The chain recombines TRBV6-5 with TRBJ2-2; 8 bases match TRBD1. Germline trimming cut 8 bases from V and 2 bases from J; bases unmatched to any gene: 7. The CDR3 totals 15 residues. Per the germline V gene, CDR1 is MNHEY and CDR2 is SVGAGI. CDR3: CASGGDRINTGELFF. CDR3 nucleotides: TGTGCCAGCGGAGGGGACAGGATTAACACCGGGGAGCTGTTTTTT.